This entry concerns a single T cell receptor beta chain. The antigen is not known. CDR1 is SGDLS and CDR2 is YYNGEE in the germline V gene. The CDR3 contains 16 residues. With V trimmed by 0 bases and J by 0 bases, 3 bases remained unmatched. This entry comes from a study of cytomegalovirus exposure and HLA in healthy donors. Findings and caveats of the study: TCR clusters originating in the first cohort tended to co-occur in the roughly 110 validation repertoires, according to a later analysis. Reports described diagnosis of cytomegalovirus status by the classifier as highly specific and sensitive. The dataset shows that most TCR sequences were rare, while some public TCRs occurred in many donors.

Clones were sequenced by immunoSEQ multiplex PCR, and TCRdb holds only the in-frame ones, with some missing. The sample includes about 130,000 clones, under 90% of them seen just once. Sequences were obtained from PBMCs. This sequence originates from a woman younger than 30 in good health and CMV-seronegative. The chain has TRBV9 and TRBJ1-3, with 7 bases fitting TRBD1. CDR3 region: CASSVETGTSGNTIYF. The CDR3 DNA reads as TGTGCCAGCAGCGTAGAGACAGGGACCTCTGGAAACACCATATATTTT.